This TCR beta chain was identified in a study of cytomegalovirus exposure and HLA in healthy donors. The PCR ran on 60 Vbeta and 13 Jbeta primers. Original data processing: In a later analysis, the count reached some 83 million unique TCR beta chains, with about 11 million shared. TCRdb's table, derived via immunoSEQ multiplex PCR, lists solely in-frame clones and lacks some. The V and J calls and the clone size are those of that table, but D and trimming were determined from the DNA. The sample lists tens of thousands of clones, 78% seen once, with around 5.4% in the top ten. Germline CDR1 is SEHNR and CDR2 is FQNEAQ (reference sequence). The V and J ends lost 6 bases and 5 bases respectively, with 13 bases between them. The CDR3 runs 13 residues. This clone was recorded only once. Its antigen is as yet unknown. Overall study results and limits: With high specificity and sensitivity, the classifier reportedly diagnosed cytomegalovirus status. Later analysis reportedly placed an Asian-associated ancestry cluster below the roughly 670-donor mean in N-insertions.

The material sequenced was PBMCs. The chain links TRBV7-9 to TRBJ2-5, with a possible D match to TRBD2 (5 bases). This sequence was found in a male donor in good health and CMV-seropositive. CDR3 sequence reads: CASSYGGSETQYF. The DNA for the CDR3 is TGTGCCAGCAGTTATGGAGGCAGCGAGACCCAGTACTTC.